Included here is one T cell receptor (beta chain) sequence, with context. The sample comes from a study of blood T cell repertoires in COVID-19. This table comes from immunoSEQ multiplex PCR, and its TCRdb copy is limited to in-frame clones, with some not included. Here the sample spans about 70,000 clones, 75% to 85% being singletons. CDR1 SGHVS and CDR2 FQNEAQ come from the germline V gene. This CDR3 region has 15 residues. Trimming at V came to 2 bases and at J to 10 bases, leaving 11 bases not matched to a gene. This receptor was identified in a man between 65 and 80 years old who had recovered from COVID-19. Sequenced input: peripheral blood. The V gene is TRBV7-8, the J gene TRBJ2-1; 7 bases map to TRBD2. The DNA of the CDR3 is TGTGCCAGCAGCTTATTCAGCGGGGATTTGTCGGAGCAGTTCTTC. Translated: CASSLFSGDLSEQFF. The full variable domain, its missing parts supplied by reference TRBV7-8 and TRBJ2-1, is GAGVSQSPRYKVAKRGQDVALRCDPISGHVSLFWYQQALGQGPEFLTYFQNEAQLDKSGLPSDRFFAERPEGSVSTLKIQRTQQEDSAVYLCASSLFSGDLSEQFFGPGTRLTVL.